These 9 T cell receptor beta chains share one sample of origin, sequenced in a study of OX40 agonist ivuxolimab in advanced cancers. TCRdb's table, derived via immunoSEQ multiplex PCR, lists solely in-frame clones and lacks some. Among fewer than 100,000 clones, roughly 93% were seen once, and the ten largest hold 0.33%. The sequenced sample was CD4+ or CD8+ T cells sorted from blood, obtained in a trial of the OX40 agonist ivuxolimab. These receptors were taken from an adult with an advanced solid tumor such as melanoma, head and neck, liver or kidney cancer.

V and J are TRBV7-2 and TRBJ1-5; no definite D call. Germline V gene sequence: CDR1 SGHTA, CDR2 FQGNSA. The V end was cut by 1 base, the J end by 6 bases, with 13 bases between. There are 15 residues in the CDR3. Written as DNA, the CDR3 is TGTGCCAGCAGCTTAGACGGGTTTGGTGGTCAGCCCCAGCATTTT. This codes for CASSLDGFGGQPQHF.

The V call is TRBV5-1, the J call TRBJ2-5; TRBD2 is a possible D gene (6 bases). The end of the DNA is better explained by TRBJ2-7, so the J call may be wrong. Germline values: CDR1 SGHRS, CDR2 YFSETQ. CDR3 length: 14 amino acids. CDR3: CASSGGTPRDEQYF. CDR3 in DNA: TGCGCCAGCAGCGGCGGGACTCCGCGTGACGAGCAGTACTTC.

This chain uses TRBV5-1 with TRBJ1-4; D perhaps matches TRBD1 (5 bases). V dropped 5 bases and J dropped 8 bases, with 25 bases sitting between them. The CDR3 covers 17 residues. The germline V gene has CDR1 SGHRS and CDR2 YFSETQ. In DNA, the CDR3 is TGCGCCAGCAGACCAGGGCCAGACTTTCGAGCCCGGGAAAAACTGTTTTTT. Encoded protein: CASRPGPDFRAREKLFF.

V is TRBV28 and J is TRBJ2-7; D is unclear. This CDR3 has 11 amino acids. Looked up from germline, CDR1 is MDHEN and CDR2 is SYDVKM. Trimming left V 5 bases short and J 6 bases short, with 8 bases between. The DNA of the CDR3 is TGTGCCAGCAGTCTTGTTACCGAGCAGTACTTC. This translates into CASSLVTEQYF.

CDR3 in amino acids: CASSIGPGGKLFF. The CDR3 nucleotides are TGTGCCAGTAGTATAGGCCCGGGAGGGAAACTGTTTTTT. The chain recombines TRBV19 with TRBJ1-4; no firm D call. Germline V gene lookup returns CDR1 LNHDA and CDR2 SQIVND (reference sequence). The CDR3 is 13 amino acids. V gave up 1 base and J gave up 11 bases, with 11 bases separating them.

The chain recombines TRBV4-1 with TRBJ1-4; tentatively, D is TRBD1 (5 bases). Germline loops: CDR1 MGHRA, CDR2 YSYEKL. V lost 5 bases to trimming and J lost 8 bases, with 21 bases between them. This CDR3 is 16 amino acids long. CDR3 residues: CASSDTRDLWKEKLFF. As DNA, the CDR3 is TGCGCCAGCAGCGACACCCGGGACCTCTGGAAGGAAAAACTGTTTTTT.

V usage is TRBV21-1 and J usage is TRBJ2-4. TRBV21-1 is marked as a pseudogene. The CDR3 is made up of 18 amino acids. This CDR3 reads CASSKAPSPKLAKNIQYF. In nucleotides, the CDR3 is TGTGCCAGCAGCAAAGCCCCCAGCCCTAAGCTAGCCAAAAACATTCAGTACTTC.

This clone was counted once. The chain has TRBV7-8 and TRBJ1-5; D is ambiguous. The V end was cut by 1 base, the J end by 2 bases, with 9 bases between. This CDR3 has 15 amino acids. The germline CDR1 and CDR2 sequences are SGHVS and FQNEAQ. CDR3 in amino acids: CASSLVPWGNQPQHF. CDR3 bases: TGTGCCAGCAGCTTAGTGCCATGGGGCAATCAGCCCCAGCATTTT.

The V and J genes are TRBV11-2 and TRBJ2-5, with a possible D match to TRBD1 (5 bases). This CDR3 contains 14 residues. CDR1 and CDR2 (germline): SGHAT, FQNNGV. V gave up 1 base and J gave up 2 bases, with 8 bases separating them. CDR3 DNA: TGTGCCAGCAGCTTAGGTCGACAGCAAGAGACCCAGTACTTC. Its protein product is CASSLGRQQETQYF.